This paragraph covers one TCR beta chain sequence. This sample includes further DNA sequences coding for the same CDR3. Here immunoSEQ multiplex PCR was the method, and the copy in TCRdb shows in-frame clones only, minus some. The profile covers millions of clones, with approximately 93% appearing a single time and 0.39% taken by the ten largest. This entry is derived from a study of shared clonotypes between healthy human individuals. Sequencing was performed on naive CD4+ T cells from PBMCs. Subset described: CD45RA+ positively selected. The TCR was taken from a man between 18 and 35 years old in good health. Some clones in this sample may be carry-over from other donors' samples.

The CDR3 bases are TGTGCCAGCAGCTTGGTCGGTTCCTACGAGCAGTACTTC. The encoded protein is CASSLVGSYEQYF. This chain uses TRBV5-4 with TRBJ2-7; D unclear. The germline V and J ends were trimmed by 0 bases and 1 base, with 5 bases remaining between them. CDR1 and CDR2 (germline): SGHNT, YYREEE (reference sequence). The CDR3 has 13 amino acids.